A single T cell receptor (beta chain) is shown here with its context. Produced via immunoSEQ multiplex PCR; TCRdb's table is partial and in-frame only. The table lists about 180,000 clones, roughly four fifths of them singletons, with 3.5% to 5.5% in the top ten. This sample is part of a study of cytotoxic CD8 clonotypes in ibrutinib-treated CLL. On the study more broadly: The subjects consisted of about eleven relapsed/refractory and fewer than 16 treatment-naive individuals, with 17 to 18 IGHV unmutated.

CDR3 length equals 15 residues. Germline CDR1 reads MDHEN; CDR2 reads SYDVKM. J gave up 0 bases and V 7 bases, and 9 bases lay outside the gene matches. The clonotype originates from a human donor with chronic lymphocytic leukemia. This sequence joins TRBV28 and TRBJ2-7; 7 bases map to TRBD1. The starting material was PBMCs, obtained after 24 months of ibrutinib treatment. CDR3 DNA sequence: TGTGCCAGCACCTCGACAGGGAAGAGCTCCTACGAGCAGTACTTC. It encodes CASTSTGKSSYEQYF.